This T cell receptor (beta chain) was identified in a study of blood T cell repertoires in COVID-19. Overall study: Samples representing acute and convalescent COVID-19 were sourced from the United States, Italy and Spain.

Trimming left V 4 bases short and J 1 base short, with 8 bases between. The length of the CDR3 is 13 residues. The germline V gene encodes CDR1 SGDLS and CDR2 YYNGEE. Libraries were prepared by immunoSEQ multiplex PCR; TCRdb keeps only in-frame clonotypes and omits some of them. The repertoire consists of around 220,000 clones, with roughly 90% occurring once and the leading ten covering under 2.5%. This sequence originates from a man in his forties or fifties with active or convalescent COVID-19. Sequenced: peripheral blood. The rearrangement uses TRBV9 and TRBJ1-1; no clear D. The CDR3 region has the DNA TGTGCCAGCAGCACCAGTACGAACACTGAAGCTTTCTTT. Translated: CASSTSTNTEAFF.